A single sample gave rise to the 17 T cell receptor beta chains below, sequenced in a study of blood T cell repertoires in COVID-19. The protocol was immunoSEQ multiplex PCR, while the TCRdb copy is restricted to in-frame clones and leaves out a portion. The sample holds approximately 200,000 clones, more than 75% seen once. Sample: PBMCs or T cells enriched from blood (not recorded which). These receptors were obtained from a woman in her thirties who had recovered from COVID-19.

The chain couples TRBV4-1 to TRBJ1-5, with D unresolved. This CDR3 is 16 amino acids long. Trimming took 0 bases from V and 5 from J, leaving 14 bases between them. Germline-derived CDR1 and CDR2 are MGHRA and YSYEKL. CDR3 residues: CASSQDTRSQDQPQHF. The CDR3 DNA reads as TGCGCCAGCAGCCAAGATACCCGCAGCCAGGATCAGCCCCAGCATTTT.

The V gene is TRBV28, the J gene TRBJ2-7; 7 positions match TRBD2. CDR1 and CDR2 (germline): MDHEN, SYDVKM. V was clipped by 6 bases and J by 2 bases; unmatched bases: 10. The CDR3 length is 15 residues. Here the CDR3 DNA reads TGTGCCAGCAGCCCCTGGCGGGGGTTCCCCTACGAGCAGTACTTC. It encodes CASSPWRGFPYEQYF.

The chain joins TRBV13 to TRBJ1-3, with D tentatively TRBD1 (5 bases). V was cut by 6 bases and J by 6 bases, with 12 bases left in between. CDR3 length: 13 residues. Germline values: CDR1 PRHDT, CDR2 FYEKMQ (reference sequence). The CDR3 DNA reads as TGTGCCAGCAGTCAGGGTCTGTCAAACACCATATATTTT. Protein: CASSQGLSNTIYF.

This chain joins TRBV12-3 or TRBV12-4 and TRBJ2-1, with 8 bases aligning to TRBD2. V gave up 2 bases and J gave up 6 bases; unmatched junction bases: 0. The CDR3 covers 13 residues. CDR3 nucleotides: TGTGCCAGCAGTTTACTAGCGGGCAATGAGCAGTTCTTC. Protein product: CASSLLAGNEQFF.

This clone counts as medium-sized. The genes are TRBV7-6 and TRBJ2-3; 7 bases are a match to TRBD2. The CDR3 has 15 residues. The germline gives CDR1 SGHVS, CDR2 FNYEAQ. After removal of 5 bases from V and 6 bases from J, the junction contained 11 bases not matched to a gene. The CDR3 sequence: CASSLSGASPDTQYF. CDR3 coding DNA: TGTGCCAGCAGCCTGAGCGGGGCCTCGCCGGATACGCAGTATTTT.

The CDR3 nucleotides read TGTGCCACCAGTGGTGGGGGGGCCGTCTACGAGCAGTACTTC. Residues: CATSGGGAVYEQYF. The chain employs TRBV24-1 and TRBJ2-7; the D gene is possibly TRBD2 (7 bases). Germline lookup yields CDR1 KGHDR and CDR2 SFDVKD. Trimming shortened V by 5 bases and J by 3 bases, and 13 bases separated the two germline ends. The CDR3 consists of 14 residues.

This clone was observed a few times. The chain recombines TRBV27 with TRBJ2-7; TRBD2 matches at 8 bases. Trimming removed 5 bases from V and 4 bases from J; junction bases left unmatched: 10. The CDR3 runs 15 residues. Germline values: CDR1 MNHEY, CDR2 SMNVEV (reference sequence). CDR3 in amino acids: CASSPRAGVSYEQYF. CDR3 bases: TGTGCCAGCAGTCCCCGAGCGGGAGTGAGTTACGAGCAGTACTTC.

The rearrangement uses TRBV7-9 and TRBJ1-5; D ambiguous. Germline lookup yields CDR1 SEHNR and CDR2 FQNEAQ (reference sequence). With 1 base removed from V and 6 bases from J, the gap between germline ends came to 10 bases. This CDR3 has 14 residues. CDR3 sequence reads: CASSLDSWVQPQHF. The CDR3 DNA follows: TGTGCCAGCAGCTTAGACAGCTGGGTTCAGCCCCAGCATTTT.

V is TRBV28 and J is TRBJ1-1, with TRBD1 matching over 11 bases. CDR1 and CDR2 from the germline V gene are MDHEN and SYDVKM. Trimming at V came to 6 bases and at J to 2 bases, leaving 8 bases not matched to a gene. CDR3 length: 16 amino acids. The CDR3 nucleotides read TGTGCCAGCAGCCCCTGGGGACAGGGGGTTAACACTGAAGCTTTCTTT. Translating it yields CASSPWGQGVNTEAFF.

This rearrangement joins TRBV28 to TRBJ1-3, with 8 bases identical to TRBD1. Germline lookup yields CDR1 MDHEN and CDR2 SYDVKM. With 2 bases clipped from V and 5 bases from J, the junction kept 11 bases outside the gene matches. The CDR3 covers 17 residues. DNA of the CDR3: TGTGCCAGCAGTTTAAGGGCAGGGGGCCATAATCGAAACACCATATATTTT. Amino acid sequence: CASSLRAGGHNRNTIYF. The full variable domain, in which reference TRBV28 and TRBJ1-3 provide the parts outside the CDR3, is DVKVTQSSRYLVKRTGEKVFLECVQDMDHENMFWYRQDPGLGLRLIYFSYDVKMKEKGDIPEGYSVSREKKERFSLILESASTNQTSMYLCASSLRAGGHNRNTIYFGEGSWLTVV.

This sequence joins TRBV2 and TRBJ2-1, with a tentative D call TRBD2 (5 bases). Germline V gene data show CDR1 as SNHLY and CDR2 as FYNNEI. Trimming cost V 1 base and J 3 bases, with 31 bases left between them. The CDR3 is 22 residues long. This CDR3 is CASSEGVGIEEPRGLIYNEQFF. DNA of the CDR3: TGTGCCAGCAGTGAAGGAGTCGGGATAGAGGAGCCTCGAGGCCTCATCTACAATGAGCAGTTCTTC.

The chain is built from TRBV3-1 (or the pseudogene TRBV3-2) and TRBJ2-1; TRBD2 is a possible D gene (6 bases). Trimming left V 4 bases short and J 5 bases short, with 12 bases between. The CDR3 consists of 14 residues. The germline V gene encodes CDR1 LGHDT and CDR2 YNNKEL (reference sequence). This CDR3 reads CASSLWGLDNEQFF. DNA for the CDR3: TGTGCCAGCAGCCTGTGGGGACTCGACAATGAGCAGTTCTTC.

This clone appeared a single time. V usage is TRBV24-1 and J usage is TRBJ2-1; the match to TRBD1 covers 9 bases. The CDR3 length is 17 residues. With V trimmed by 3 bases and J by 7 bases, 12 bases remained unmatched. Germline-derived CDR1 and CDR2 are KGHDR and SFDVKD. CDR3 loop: CATSDRTGTGNSNEQFF. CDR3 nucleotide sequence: TGTGCCACCAGTGATCGGACCGGGACAGGGAATTCAAATGAGCAGTTCTTC.

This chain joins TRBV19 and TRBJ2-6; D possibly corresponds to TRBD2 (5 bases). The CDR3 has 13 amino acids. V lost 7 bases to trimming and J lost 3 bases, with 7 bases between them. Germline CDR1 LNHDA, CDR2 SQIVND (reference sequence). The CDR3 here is CASTGYGANVLTF. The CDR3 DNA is TGTGCCAGTACGGGGTATGGGGCCAACGTCCTGACTTTC.

CDR3: CASSGDRGPGTEAFF. The CDR3 DNA sequence: TGTGCCAGCAGTGGCGACAGGGGGCCTGGCACTGAAGCTTTCTTT. V and J are TRBV27 and TRBJ1-1, with TRBD1 matching 10 bases. The CDR3 extends over 15 amino acids. The V and J ends lost 5 bases and 4 bases, in that order; junction bases with no gene match: 7. Germline CDR1 and CDR2: MNHEY and SMNVEV (reference sequence).

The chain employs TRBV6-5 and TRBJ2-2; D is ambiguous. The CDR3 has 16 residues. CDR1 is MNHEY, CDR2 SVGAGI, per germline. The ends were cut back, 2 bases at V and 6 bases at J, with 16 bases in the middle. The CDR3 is CASSYRSGLGAGELFF. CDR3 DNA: TGTGCCAGCAGTTACAGGTCGGGTCTTGGAGCCGGGGAGCTGTTTTTT.

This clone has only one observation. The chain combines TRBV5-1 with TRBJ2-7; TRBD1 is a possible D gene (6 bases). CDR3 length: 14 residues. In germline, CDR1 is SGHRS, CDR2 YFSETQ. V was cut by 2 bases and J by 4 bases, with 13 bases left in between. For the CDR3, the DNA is TGCGCCAGCAGCTTAAACAGGGAACATTACGAGCAGTACTTC. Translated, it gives CASSLNREHYEQYF.